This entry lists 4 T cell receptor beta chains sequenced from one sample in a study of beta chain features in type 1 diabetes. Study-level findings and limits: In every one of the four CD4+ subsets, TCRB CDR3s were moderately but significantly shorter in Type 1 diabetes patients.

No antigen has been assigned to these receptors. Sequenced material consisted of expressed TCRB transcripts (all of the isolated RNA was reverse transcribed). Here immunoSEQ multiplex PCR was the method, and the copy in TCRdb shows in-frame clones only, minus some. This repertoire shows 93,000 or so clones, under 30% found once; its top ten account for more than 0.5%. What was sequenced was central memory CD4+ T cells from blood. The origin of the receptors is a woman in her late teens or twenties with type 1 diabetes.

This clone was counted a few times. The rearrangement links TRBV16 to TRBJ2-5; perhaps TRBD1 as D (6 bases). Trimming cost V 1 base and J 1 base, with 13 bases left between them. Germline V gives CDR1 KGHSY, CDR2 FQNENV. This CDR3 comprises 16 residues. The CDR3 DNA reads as TGTGCCAGCAGCCAATTGCCACAGGGTTTCCAAGAGACCCAGTACTTC. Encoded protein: CASSQLPQGFQETQYF.

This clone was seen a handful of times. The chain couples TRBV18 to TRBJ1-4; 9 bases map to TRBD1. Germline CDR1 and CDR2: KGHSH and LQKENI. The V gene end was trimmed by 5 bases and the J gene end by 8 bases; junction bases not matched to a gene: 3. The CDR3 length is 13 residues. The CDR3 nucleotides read TGTGCCAGCTCAGAGACAGGGGGAGAAAAACTGTTTTTT. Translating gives CASSETGGEKLFF.

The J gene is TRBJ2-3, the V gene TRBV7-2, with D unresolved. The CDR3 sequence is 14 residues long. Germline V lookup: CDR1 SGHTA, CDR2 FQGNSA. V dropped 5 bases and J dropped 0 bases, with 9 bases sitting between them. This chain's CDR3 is CASSPRVSTDTQYF. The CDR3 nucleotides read TGTGCCAGCAGCCCACGAGTTAGCACAGATACGCAGTATTTT. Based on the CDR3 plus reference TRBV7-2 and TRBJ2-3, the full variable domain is GAGVSQSPSNKVTEKGKDVELRCDPISGHTALYWYRQSLGQGLEFLIYFQGNSAPDKSGLPSDRFSAERTGGSVSTLTIQRTQQEDSAVYLCASSPRVSTDTQYFGPGTRLTVL.

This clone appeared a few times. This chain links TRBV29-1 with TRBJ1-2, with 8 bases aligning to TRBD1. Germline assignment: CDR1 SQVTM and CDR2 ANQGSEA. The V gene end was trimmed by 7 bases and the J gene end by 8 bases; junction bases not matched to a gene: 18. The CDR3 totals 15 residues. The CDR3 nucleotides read TGCAGCGCCCGAGAGCGGGGCGGGACAGGCGGGGGCTACACCTTC. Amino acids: CSARERGGTGGGYTF.